This T cell receptor (beta chain) was captured in a study of shared clonotypes between healthy human individuals. Whole-study results and caveats: Investigators collected only blood, and repertoires in tissues likely differ.

Here immunoSEQ multiplex PCR was the method, and the copy in TCRdb shows in-frame clones only, minus some. The repertoire holds just over 2,000,000 clones, roughly 94% seen once, with 0.13% in the top ten. A remark on this clone: Its antigen is not known.

This CDR3 has 15 amino acids. The V end was cut by 4 bases, the J end by 1 base, with 10 bases between. CDR1 is SGHTA, CDR2 FQGNSA, per germline. The chain recombines TRBV7-2 with TRBJ2-2, with D tentatively TRBD2 (5 bases). The source of this sequence is a man aged 18 to 30 in good health. Sequences were obtained from naive CD4+ T cells sorted from blood. Indicated subset: CD45RA+ positively selected. The CDR3 sequence is CASSWATRNTGELFF. DNA of the CDR3: TGTGCCAGCAGCTGGGCTACTAGGAACACCGGGGAGCTGTTTTTT.